The source of this TCR beta chain is a study of blood T cell repertoires in COVID-19. At the level of the study: PBMCs, B-cell-depleted T cells, or T cells provided the cDNA or gDNA that made up the material.

V shed 5 bases and J shed 4 bases, with 21 bases lying between them. The CDR3 is 16 residues long. Germline loops: CDR1 SGHKS, CDR2 YYEKEE (reference sequence). Followed longitudinally, the Seattle patients had been enrolled during active infection. In the original processing: Reference gene primer amplification in the assay estimated nucleated cell counts. Using immunoSEQ multiplex PCR, the repertoire was profiled, and TCRdb retains in-frame clones only, with some absent. That table furnishes V, J and clone size, whereas the DNA furnished D and trimming. The data show about 360,000 clones, approximately 86% seen once.

The gene calls are TRBV5-5 and TRBJ1-2; perhaps TRBD1 as D (5 bases). The sequenced material came from peripheral blood. The sequence was collected from a woman between 55 and 75 years old with COVID-19, enrolled during active disease. The CDR3 DNA reads as TGTGCCAGCAGTCCTACAAGTTGGACACAAAGCTATGGCTACACCTTC. It translates to CASSPTSWTQSYGYTF.